These T cell receptor beta chains were read from a single sample in a study of T-cell reconstitution after alpha-beta-depleted transplantation in children. From the PCR reads, TCRdb called clonotypes with MiXCR, one entry per CDR3 protein. The table has approximately 500,000 distinct CDR3 sequences, over 9.5% seen once; the top ten hold roughly 2.1%. The sequencing used PBMCs, collected before TCRalphabeta/CD19-depleted stem cell transplant. These receptors were obtained from a child between 2 and 9 years old with inherited bone marrow failure, due to receive a stem cell transplant. The CDR3 runs from the conserved cysteine through the conserved F or W.

V gene	J gene	CDR3 protein
TRBV24-1	TRBJ2-3	CATSDTDREGYTDTQYF
TRBV28	TRBJ2-5	CASSFRTGYQETQYF
TRBV28	TRBJ1-1	CASTTTVYTEAFF
TRBV20-1	TRBJ1-5	CSARQTGWGLGNQPQHF
TRBV4-2	TRBJ2-2	CASSHGPANTGELFF
TRBV19	TRBJ1-1	CASSSGVYTEAFF
TRBV28	TRBJ2-7	CASSLRGRLSYEQYF
TRBV30	TRBJ2-7	CAWSPSFYEQYF
TRBV27	TRBJ2-7	CASSLDGGGWGYEQYF
TRBV4-3	TRBJ1-2	CASSGPPNYGYTF
TRBV27	TRBJ2-5	CASSSLMTQETQYF
TRBV20-1	TRBJ2-5	CSATTGGRETQYF
TRBV28	TRBJ1-3	CASSRPTGGNGNTIYF
TRBV7-2	TRBJ2-1	CASSLWPTSGEIYEQFF
TRBV5-1	TRBJ2-3	CASSTGAQAVGITDTQYF
TRBV28	TRBJ2-1	CASSLVGGGYEQFF
TRBV4-3	TRBJ2-3	CASSQASVRQFTDTQYF
TRBV6-1	TRBJ1-4	CASSRSLTNEKLFF
TRBV29-1	TRBJ2-7	CSVELGGPSYEQYF
TRBV9	TRBJ2-1	CASSASSGDYNEQFF
TRBV21-1	TRBJ2-7	CASSKEGGRSYEQYF
TRBV11-2	TRBJ2-1	CASIKEGRTPYNEQFF
TRBV20-1	TRBJ2-2	CSALSGNTGELFF
TRBV12-3/TRBV12-4	TRBJ2-1	CASSFQTSVYNEQFF
TRBV20-1	TRBJ2-3	CSAIRGGAEDTQYF
TRBV6-2/TRBV6-3	TRBJ2-3	CASSYGRHTQYF
TRBV29-1	TRBJ2-1	CSVEGSGTSSYNEQFF
TRBV7-8	TRBJ1-1	CASSFGQGGPAFF
TRBV6-2/TRBV6-3	TRBJ2-3	CASSYSKRSGDSHQDTDTQYF
TRBV4-1	TRBJ2-1	CASSQDPREGPYNEQFF
TRBV7-8	TRBJ2-1	CASSLLTRGVGEQFF
TRBV10-3	TRBJ1-2	CAISDPRQGGDGYTF